This T cell receptor beta chain was sequenced in a study of cytomegalovirus exposure and HLA in healthy donors. Broader study findings: When presence/absence was analysed, sequencing depth was taken to be roughly uniform across donors.

Primers: 60 Vbeta forward and 13 Jbeta reverse. Here immunoSEQ multiplex PCR was the method, and the copy in TCRdb shows in-frame clones only, minus some. This sample has 95,000 to 100,000 clones, with roughly 76% found just once. About this clone itself: What it binds is not known.

The CDR3 has 11 amino acids. In germline, CDR1 is MNHEY, CDR2 SMNVEV (reference sequence). The V gene lost 6 bases and the J gene lost 3 bases, with 5 bases spanning the gap. This TCR derives from a man in his forties in good health and CMV-seronegative. The V gene is TRBV27, the J gene TRBJ1-1; no clear D gene. Sequenced sample: PBMCs. The CDR3 loop is CASSADTEAFF. In nucleotides, the CDR3 is TGTGCCAGCAGCGCGGACACTGAAGCTTTCTTT.